This TCR beta chain is from a study of CD8 T cells in ankylosing spondylitis. Study-level findings and limits: Past research had described some motif variants in reactive arthritis synovial fluid and blood. Typical of ankylosing spondylitis blood, it appeared, was a TCR beta motif of about eight highly homologous variants. Clones linked to disease, bearing a CD8+ phenotype, were relatively rare in peripheral blood.

It was by quantitative 5'-RACE with molecular barcodes that TCR beta libraries were made. TCRdb fed the 5' RACE reads into MiXCR, producing one record per CDR3 protein. The table shows about 180,000 distinct CDR3 sequences, with 9.5% to 10% occurring only once. V lost 4 bases and J lost 2; bases outside the gene matches: 6. The germline gives CDR1 SGHKS, CDR2 YYEKEE (reference sequence). The CDR3 spans 16 residues. This clonotype was picked up a small number of times. Its antigen is still unknown. Sequencing was performed on blood, either unsorted or a sorted T cell fraction (not recorded which). The sequence was obtained from a female donor with ankylosing spondylitis or in good health (not recorded which). This sequence joins TRBV5-5 and TRBJ1-5, with 10 bases matching TRBD1. The CDR3: CASSKGQGSGNQPQHF. The CDR3 DNA is TGTGCCAGCAGCAAGGGACAGGGGTCAGGCAATCAGCCCCAGCATTTT. Variable domain in full (rest from reference TRBV5-5 and TRBJ1-5): DAGVTQSPTHLIKTRGQQVTLRCSPISGHKSVSWYQQVLGQGPQFIFQYYEKEERGRGNFPDRFSARQFPNYSSELNVNALLLGDSALYLCASSKGQGSGNQPQHFGDGTRLSIL.